These 23 T cell receptor beta chains were all obtained from the same sample, sequenced in a study of T-cell memory formation after mild COVID-19. TCRdb called the 5' RACE reads again in MiXCR, with one record for every CDR3 protein. The sample shows about 320,000 distinct CDR3 sequences, more than 13% of them seen only once. The sequencing sample was made of PBMCs or a T cell subset sorted from them (not recorded which). These receptor sequences come from a man younger than 35 who had mild COVID-19 (a few samples of this study predate the infection). Cell type and time point are not known.

The rearrangement uses TRBV7-9 and TRBJ2-7; D gene ambiguous. Trimming cost V 6 bases and J 5 bases, with 14 bases left between them. In germline, CDR1 is SEHNR, CDR2 FQNEAQ (reference sequence). The CDR3 spans 13 residues. The CDR3 region has the DNA TGTGCCAGCAGTTTTAAGAACCGGGACGAGCAGTACTTC. This sequence encodes CASSFKNRDEQYF.

The table lists this clonotype with a few counts. The rearrangement joins TRBV5-1 to TRBJ1-1; D is possibly TRBD1 (5 bases). The V end was cut by 4 bases, the J end by 13 bases, with 17 bases between. This CDR3 contains 12 residues. Germline CDR1 and CDR2: SGHRS and YFSETQ. The CDR3 DNA is TGCGCCAGCAGCGCCGGACATCCCGGGGGTTTCTTT. Translating gives CASSAGHPGGFF.

This clonotype was recorded at least ten times. The chain employs TRBV4-2 and TRBJ2-7, with D maybe TRBD1 (5 bases). V was clipped by 3 bases and J by 6 bases, with 15 bases between them. There are 14 residues in the CDR3. Germline CDR1 is LGHNA and CDR2 is YNFKEQ. The CDR3 DNA follows: TGTGCCAGCAGCCAGTCCTGGGGCTTGGGCGAGCAGTACTTC. Protein: CASSQSWGLGEQYF.

This clonotype appeared a few times. The V and J genes are TRBV12-3 or TRBV12-4 and TRBJ1-5; possibly TRBD1 for D (5 bases). The CDR3 runs to 15 residues. Trimming shortened V by 1 base and J by 2 bases, and 9 bases separated the two germline ends. The DNA of the CDR3 is TGTGCCAGCAGTTTAGTGCAGGGTGGCAATCAGCCCCAGCATTTT. It yields the protein CASSLVQGGNQPQHF.

The chain is built from TRBV11-2 and TRBJ2-7; D not certain. The V gene's germline CDR1 is SGHAT and CDR2 FQNNGV. V was cut by 1 base and J by 3 bases, with 7 bases left in between. The CDR3 length is 13 residues. CDR3 DNA sequence: TGTGCCAGCAGCTTAGTATCGAACTACGAGCAGTACGTC. This sequence encodes CASSLVSNYEQYV.

The gene calls are TRBV7-2 and TRBJ1-1; no firm D call. V was shortened by 2 bases and J by 10 bases, with 20 bases between the two germline ends. In germline, CDR1 is SGHTA, CDR2 FQGNSA. The CDR3 has 15 residues. The CDR3 protein is CASSLSRTSWVRAFF. The CDR3 DNA follows: TGTGCCAGCAGCTTATCGCGTACTTCCTGGGTCCGAGCTTTCTTT.

This chain joins TRBV7-9 and TRBJ1-1; no clear D. The CDR3 length is 12 residues. V shed 5 bases and J shed 6 bases, with 10 bases lying between them. The V gene's germline CDR1 is SEHNR and CDR2 FQNEAQ (reference sequence). The CDR3 DNA follows: TGTGCCAGCAGCCCTACTGTCCCTGAAGCTTTCTTT. Translating it yields CASSPTVPEAFF.

The V and J genes are TRBV5-6 and TRBJ2-1, with 8 bases identical to TRBD2. Germline lookup yields CDR1 SGHDT and CDR2 YYEEEE. The CDR3 totals 15 residues. V lost 4 bases and J lost 2; bases outside the gene matches: 5. CDR3 loop: CASSLQLAAYNEQFF. The CDR3 DNA reads TGTGCCAGCAGCCTCCAACTAGCGGCCTACAATGAGCAGTTCTTC.

This chain connects TRBV7-6 to TRBJ2-3; 8 bases fit TRBD2. The CDR3 runs 16 residues. The J segment lost 2 bases and the V segment lost 1 base, leaving 5 bases of the junction unmatched. Germline CDR1 and CDR2: SGHVS and FNYEAQ. DNA for the CDR3: TGTGCCAGCAGCTTAGGCGCACTAGCGGCCACAGATACGCAGTATTTT. It encodes CASSLGALAATDTQYF.

J is TRBJ2-1 and V is TRBV24-1; D not certain. Germline lookup yields CDR1 KGHDR and CDR2 SFDVKD. Trimming cost V 2 bases and J 5 bases, with 6 bases left between them. The CDR3 consists of 13 residues. The CDR3 DNA is TGTGCCACCAGTGATTCAGTGCACAATGAGCAGTTCTTC. Its protein product is CATSDSVHNEQFF.

Only a few counts were recorded for this clonotype. This chain links TRBV9 with TRBJ2-5, with 7 positions matching TRBD1. The ends lost 4 bases at V and 0 bases at J; junction bases unmatched: 12. There are 17 residues in the CDR3. The germline CDR1 and CDR2 sequences are SGDLS and YYNGEE. The CDR3 DNA follows: TGTGCCAGCAGCAACGCCGTCGGGACAGAAAACCAAGAGACCCAGTACTTC. It translates to CASSNAVGTENQETQYF.

This clonotype was observed a handful of times. The V call is TRBV21-1, the J call TRBJ2-7; the table assigns TRBD2, which was not confirmed against the DNA. TRBV21-1 is termed a pseudogene. The CDR3 is made up of 16 amino acids. DNA for the CDR3: TGTGCCAGCAGCGACGGTCCCAGGGACTTCGCATACGAGCAGTACGTC. As protein: CASSDGPRDFAYEQYV.

This clonotype was seen only a few times. The chain links TRBV10-2 to TRBJ1-3, with 7 bases fitting TRBD1. V shed 5 bases and J 0 bases; nucleotides not matched to a gene: 4. The germline V gene encodes CDR1 WSHSY and CDR2 SAAADI. CDR3 length: 15 residues. For the CDR3, the DNA is TGCGCCAGCAGTCAGGGGACAGCCTCTGGAAACACCATATATTTT. This translates into CASSQGTASGNTIYF.

This chain joins TRBV7-6 and TRBJ2-2, with TRBD2 identical over 7 bases. Germline V gene lookup returns CDR1 SGHVS and CDR2 FNYEAQ. The CDR3 runs 18 residues. J lost 1 base, V lost 4 bases, and 12 bases had no gene match. CDR3 residues: CASSWLRGAGENTGELFF. Here the CDR3 DNA reads TGTGCCAGCAGCTGGCTCCGCGGGGCGGGGGAGAACACCGGGGAGCTGTTTTTT.

This clonotype has just a few counts. The chain links TRBV29-1 to TRBJ2-7, with unresolved D. This CDR3 is 11 amino acids long. The V gene lost 5 bases and the J gene lost 2 bases, with 7 bases spanning the gap. Germline assignment: CDR1 SQVTM and CDR2 ANQGSEA. The CDR3 nucleotides read TGCAGCGTTCAATCAACCTACGAGCAGTACTTC. This sequence encodes CSVQSTYEQYF.

There are a few counts of this clonotype. This chain connects TRBV7-9 to TRBJ2-2; D not resolved. CDR1 SEHNR and CDR2 FQNEAQ come from the germline V gene (reference sequence). Deletions cut 8 bases from V and 5 bases from J, with 9 bases between. The CDR3 covers 12 residues. The CDR3 is CASQPPTGELFF. CDR3 nucleotides: TGTGCCAGCCAACCCCCGACCGGGGAGCTGTTTTTT. The variable domain in full, completed from reference TRBV7-9 and TRBJ2-2, reads DTGVSQNPRHKITKRGQNVTFRCDPISEHNRLYWYRQTLGQGPEFLTYFQNEAQLEKSRLLSDRFSAERPKGSFSTLEIQRTEQGDSAMYLCASQPPTGELFFGEGSRLTVL.

Only a few counts were recorded for this clonotype. This rearrangement joins TRBV27 to TRBJ2-7; D ambiguous. V lost 3 bases to trimming and J lost 5 bases, with 14 bases between them. This CDR3 has 14 residues. Germline CDR1 MNHEY, CDR2 SMNVEV (reference sequence). In nucleotides, the CDR3 is TGTGCCAGCAGTTTCTATGCGTTTGGGAACGAGCAGTACTTC. Residues: CASSFYAFGNEQYF.

This clonotype has more than one count but fewer than ten. This rearrangement joins TRBV7-9 to TRBJ1-3; D gene uncertain. Trimming cost V 5 bases and J 3 bases, with 5 bases left between them. Looked up from germline, CDR1 is SEHNR and CDR2 is FQNEAQ (reference sequence). The CDR3 runs 12 residues. Here the CDR3 reads CASSPDGNTIYF. Here the CDR3 DNA reads TGTGCCAGCAGCCCCGATGGAAACACCATATATTTT.

This clonotype was counted a few times. The chain joins TRBV12-3 or TRBV12-4 to TRBJ2-7; 9 nucleotides match TRBD1. V was pared by 5 bases and J by 4 bases, with 3 bases of the junction left unmatched. There are 13 residues in the CDR3. The CDR3 bases are TGTGCCAGCAGTCGGGACAGGGATTACGAGCAGTACGTC. Its translation: CASSRDRDYEQYV.

V is TRBV12-3 or TRBV12-4 and J is TRBJ1-2; 11 bases are a match to TRBD1. This CDR3 has 14 amino acids. With 4 bases clipped from V and 8 bases from J, the junction kept 6 bases outside the gene matches. Written as DNA, the CDR3 is TGTGCCAGCAGTTCCATGGACAGGGGGCTAGGCTACACCTTC. It encodes CASSSMDRGLGYTF.

This clonotype was seen once. This sequence joins TRBV4-1 and TRBJ2-2; TRBD1 is a possible D gene (5 bases). The CDR3 spans 13 residues. Looked up from germline, CDR1 is MGHRA and CDR2 is YSYEKL. Between the trimmed V and J ends, which lost 3 bases and 8 bases, there was a span of 10 bases. The CDR3 DNA reads as TGCGCCAGCAGCCATCTCAGGGTTGGGGAGCTGTTTTTT. Protein sequence: CASSHLRVGELFF.

This clonotype has at least ten counts. The CDR3 sequence: CASSYSTSGDSTGELFF. CDR3 DNA sequence: TGTGCCAGCAGTTACTCGACTAGCGGGGATAGCACCGGGGAGCTGTTTTTT. This rearrangement joins TRBV6-2 or TRBV6-3 to TRBJ2-2, with 11 bases aligning to TRBD2. Germline-derived CDR1 and CDR2 are MNHEY and SVGEGT. The CDR3 length is 17 residues. Germline trimming cut 0 bases from V and 4 bases from J; bases unmatched to any gene: 4.

This clonotype showed up just a few times. The J gene is TRBJ2-1, the V gene TRBV7-7; 14 bases map to TRBD2. Germline CDR1 is SSHAT and CDR2 is FNYEAQ (reference sequence). Germline trimming cut 5 bases from V and 3 bases from J; bases unmatched to any gene: 3. The CDR3 is 16 residues long. CDR3 protein: CASSQGLAGGYNEQFF. The CDR3, as DNA: TGTGCCAGCAGCCAAGGACTAGCGGGGGGCTACAATGAGCAGTTCTTC.